This paragraph reports one T cell receptor beta chain. The data belong to a study of T-cell memory formation after mild COVID-19. Germline values: CDR1 MNHEY, CDR2 SVGEGT. CDR3 length equals 13 residues. Trimming stripped 2 bases from V and 2 bases from J, with 5 bases between. Researchers used 5'RACE with constant-segment primers to make TCR alpha and TCR beta cDNA libraries that carry sample barcodes and UMIs. TCRdb re-analysed the 5' RACE reads in MiXCR, keeping a single row per CDR3 protein. The sample lists about 340,000 distinct CDR3 sequences, roughly 21% occurring once. Sequencing was performed on PBMCs or a T cell subset sorted from them (not recorded which). This sequence was found in an adult woman who had mild COVID-19 (a few samples of this study predate the infection). Cell type and time point are not known. J is TRBJ2-3 and V is TRBV6-2 or TRBV6-3; D assignment may be TRBD1 or TRBD2 (5 bases each). The chain's CDR3 is CASSYGTTDTQYF. The CDR3 DNA reads TGTGCCAGCAGTTACGGGACCACAGATACGCAGTATTTT.